The present entry profiles one T cell receptor beta chain with its context. With 4 bases removed from V and 4 bases from J, the gap between germline ends came to 16 bases. Germline values: CDR1 WNHNN, CDR2 SYGVQD (reference sequence). The CDR3 consists of 15 residues. TCRdb's copy holds only in-frame clones and misses some; the assay was immunoSEQ multiplex PCR. The sample has approximately 170,000 clones, roughly nine tenths seen once; the top ten hold roughly 4.7%. The entry originates in a study of lymphopenia after photon versus proton radiotherapy. This chain uses TRBV10-1 with TRBJ2-5, with a possible D match to TRBD2 (6 bases). The sample consisted of peripheral blood, taken from a patient treated with photon-based radiotherapy. This TCR was sampled from a man in his fifties or sixties with gastric cancer. The CDR3 here is CASSADGGESETQYF. In nucleotides, the CDR3 is TGCGCCAGCAGTGCGGACGGAGGGGAGTCAGAGACCCAGTACTTC.